This TCR beta chain appears in the sequencing data of a study of spatial heterogeneity in lung cancer. Looking at the study overall: There was a strong correlation between the counts of TCR transcripts measured in tumor regions and a T cell transcriptional module score that was calculated from matched bulk RNA-seq. Study-level results: Counts of expanded alpha and beta TCRs within tumors tracked the tumor nonsynonymous mutation count.

This clonotype was seen many times. Its antigen is undetermined. The time point: sample taken at primary tumor resection. Patients with untreated early-stage non-small cell lung cancer, numbering some 72, were the donors. Carried by each TCR cDNA molecule was a unique molecular identifier. TCRdb reanalysed the 5' RACE reads using MiXCR and keeps one entry per CDR3 protein. The sample carries about 14,000 distinct CDR3 sequences, less than 6.5% recorded once. The CDR3 length is 17 residues. Per germline, CDR1 LGHDT and CDR2 YNNKEL (reference sequence). Deletions cut 1 base from V and 1 base from J, with 16 bases between.

The receptor's source is a female donor with early-stage non-small cell lung cancer. This chain joins TRBV3-1 and TRBJ1-2, with D hard to call. The specimen was lung tumor tissue, collected at surgery. The CDR3 spells CASSQAKGVRGNYGYTF. DNA for the CDR3: TGTGCCAGCAGCCAAGCAAAAGGTGTTCGGGGTAACTATGGCTACACCTTC.